A single T cell receptor (beta chain) is shown here with its context. Here immunoSEQ multiplex PCR was the method, and the copy in TCRdb shows in-frame clones only, minus some. The sample carries some 300,000 clones, 90% to 95% recorded once. These data originate in a study of blood T cell repertoires in COVID-19. Specimen: PBMCs or T cells enriched from blood (not recorded which). This receptor was obtained from a woman in her twenties or thirties who had been exposed to COVID-19.

CDR3 region: CASGPNRGRRAFF. The CDR3 DNA reads TGTGCTAGTGGGCCAAACAGGGGGCGTAGGGCTTTCTTT. The chain is built from TRBV12-5 and TRBJ1-1; TRBD1 matches 9 bases. This CDR3 has 13 residues. J gave up 11 bases and V 6 bases, and 10 bases lay outside the gene matches. Germline CDR1 LGHNT, CDR2 FRNRAP.